This T cell receptor beta chain was sequenced for a study of blood T cell repertoires in COVID-19. Study context: From the United States, Italy and Spain came samples of acute and convalescent COVID-19.

Study processing details: Researchers report that nucleated cell counts were estimated from reference gene primer amplification. Repertoires were generated with immunoSEQ multiplex PCR, while TCRdb's copy carries only in-frame clones and drops some. V, J and clone size were drawn from that table, and D and trimming were deduced from the DNA. This sample has some 200,000 clones, with around 90% found just once. This clone came up once. Individuals drawn from approximately 22 US areas were roughly 18 to 100 years old. Participants reported their clinical history, and cohort assignment relied on those reports. Sequenced sample: PBMCs or T cells enriched from blood (not recorded which). The receptor comes from a man between 18 and 35 years old with acute COVID-19.

Here the CDR3 DNA reads TGTGCCAGCAGCTTAAGGAGCTCCTACGAGCAGTACTTC. Its protein is CASSLRSSYEQYF. The chain links TRBV11-1 to TRBJ2-7, with unresolved D. Per germline, CDR1 SGHAT and CDR2 FQDESV (reference sequence). The V end lost 2 bases, the J end lost 0 bases, and 5 bases lay between the germline ends. The CDR3 runs to 13 residues.